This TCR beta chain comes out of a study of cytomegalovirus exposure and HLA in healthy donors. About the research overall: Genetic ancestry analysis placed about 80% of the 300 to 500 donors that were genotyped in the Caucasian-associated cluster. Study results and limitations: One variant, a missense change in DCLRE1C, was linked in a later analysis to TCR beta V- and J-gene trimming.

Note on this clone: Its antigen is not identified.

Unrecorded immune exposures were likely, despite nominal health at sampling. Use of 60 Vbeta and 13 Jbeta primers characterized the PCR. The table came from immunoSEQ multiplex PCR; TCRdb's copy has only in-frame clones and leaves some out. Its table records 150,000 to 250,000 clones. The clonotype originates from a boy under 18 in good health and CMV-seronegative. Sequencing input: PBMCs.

The CDR3 here is CASSQPGQGVETQYF. The CDR3 DNA is TGCGCCAGCAGCCAACCGGGACAGGGGGTCGAGACCCAGTACTTC. The V call is TRBV4-1, the J call TRBJ2-5; 11 nucleotides line up with TRBD1. With 2 bases clipped from V and 5 bases from J, the junction kept 4 bases outside the gene matches. CDR3 size: 15 residues. Germline V gives CDR1 MGHRA, CDR2 YSYEKL.